This T cell receptor beta chain was identified in a study of early T cells in non-severe SARS-CoV-2 infection. TCRdb reprocessed the 5' RACE reads via MiXCR and lists one record per CDR3 protein. The table has some 19,000 distinct CDR3 sequences, about 4% seen once. In its sample, this clonotype was seen many times. Per the germline V gene, CDR1 is LGHDT and CDR2 is YNNKEL (reference sequence). CDR3 size: 15 residues. V dropped 1 base and J dropped 3; count of bases not matched to a gene: 4. V is TRBV3-1 and J is TRBJ2-3, with 7 positions matching TRBD2. Sequenced material: whole blood. This receptor was taken from an adult who was a healthcare worker with PCR-confirmed SARS-CoV-2 infection or an uninfected control (not recorded which). DNA of the CDR3: TGTGCCAGCAGCCAAGTCCCTAGCGGAACAGATACGCAGTATTTT. Its protein is CASSQVPSGTDTQYF.